This is a list of T cell receptor beta chains from one sample in a study of siplizumab effects on memory and regulatory T cells. The assay was immunoSEQ multiplex PCR, and TCRdb's table has in-frame clones only and misses some. The sample shows 100,000 to 120,000 clones, around 90% of them seen only once. The sample was CD4+ T cells sorted from blood. The origin of the receptors is a human donor in good health. Both conserved end residues are part of each CDR3. Not every row has a clone size; where given, it reads once, few, many or a size class.

TRBJ2-7,.,TRBV6-5,CASSTGTVYEQYF
TRBJ1-1,.,TRBV27,CASSLYRGSTEAFF
TRBJ2-1,.,TRBV11-2,CASSSWTSGPRADNEQFF
TRBJ1-6,.,TRBV5-1,CASSQTKDSPLHF
TRBJ2-7,.,TRBV5-1,CASSLAITAATYEQYF
TRBJ1-4,once,TRBV7-9,CASSLWLSWTGVNEKLFF
TRBJ1-6,.,TRBV7-2,CASSLSPGRINSPLHF
TRBJ1-2,.,TRBV12-5,CASGPEGTPNYGYTF
TRBJ1-6,.,TRBV27,CASSLFRGGPSPLHF
TRBJ2-1,.,TRBV6-5,CASSLGPGYNEQFF
TRBJ1-5,.,TRBV5-6,CASSLAFSTNSNQPQHF
TRBJ2-3,once,TRBV6-5,CASRGLAKVADTQYF
TRBJ1-1,.,TRBV14,CASSLFTEAFF
TRBJ2-7,.,TRBV19,CASSGGRGAYEQYF
TRBJ2-6,.,TRBV2,CASTSSDSGANVLTF
TRBJ1-4,once,TRBV21-1,CASSKGRLDSNTNEKLFF
TRBJ2-7,.,TRBV18,CASSSWTGDSRYEQYF
TRBJ1-4,few,TRBV20-1,CSAIRGEKLFF
TRBJ1-1,few,TRBV2,CARRGTANTEAFF
TRBJ2-5,.,TRBV5-6,CASSRGRTVRETQYF
TRBJ1-5,.,TRBV6-1,CASSEVGDSQPQHF
TRBJ2-7,.,TRBV12-5,CASGRSAQSYEQYF
TRBJ1-5,once,TRBV19,CASIGGVGQTPNQPQHF
TRBJ2-1,few,TRBV7-9,CASSTGLRDRVFF
TRBJ1-1,.,TRBV7-2,CASSFRQGGTEAFF
TRBJ1-1,.,TRBV11-3,CASSLGSQGDSIF
TRBJ1-1,few,TRBV18,CASSTGTGFVTEAFF
TRBJ1-2,.,TRBV19,CASSIDTYGYTF
TRBJ2-1,.,TRBV7-9,CASSLTGPRALEQFF
TRBJ2-3,.,TRBV5-4,CASSLGGLSTDTQYF
TRBJ2-7,.,TRBV4-2,CASSQGTGQSYEQYF
TRBJ2-7,.,TRBV5-1,CASSLVAGPPYEQYF
TRBJ1-1,.,TRBV5-1,CASSLVGSANTEAFF
TRBJ2-1,.,TRBV11-3,CASSLGYRDPEMGNEQFF
TRBJ2-2,.,TRBV11-2,CASSRPTGELFF
TRBJ1-4,.,TRBV19,CASSISRANEKLFF
TRBJ1-1,.,TRBV11-2,CASQKGTGSLYTEAFF
TRBJ2-1,once,TRBV10-3,CAISTSGANAGEQFF
TRBJ1-1,.,TRBV27,CASSPPGQKEAFF
TRBJ2-7,.,TRBV12-5,CASGLVLSGTLPWEQYF
TRBJ2-7,.,TRBV14,CASSRLAGASSYEQYF
TRBJ2-1,few,TRBV7-2,CASSFSIANEQFF
TRBJ2-1,few,TRBV6-6,CASQVPGTGKYNEQFF
TRBJ2-1,.,TRBV19,CASSKSTLAGVYNEQFF
TRBJ2-3,.,TRBV27,CASSLSGGTFTDTQYF
TRBJ2-6,.,TRBV5-1,CASSPGPGTGVNSGANVLTF
TRBJ1-5,.,TRBV5-1,CASSRDPSNQPQHF
TRBJ1-2,.,TRBV5-1,CASSLGDRSYGYTF
TRBJ2-1,.,TRBV6-5,CASSYSEERHNEQFF
TRBJ1-6,.,TRBV5-6,CASSLGDGAYNSPLHF
TRBJ1-5,.,TRBV28,CASSLLAAGAQPQHF
TRBJ2-5,.,TRBV10-3,CAISESKETQYF
TRBJ2-5,.,TRBV11-2,CASSLQGAGETQYF
TRBJ1-4,.,TRBV4-1,CASSQVVTNEKLFF